A single sample gave rise to the 30 T cell receptor beta chains below, sequenced in a study of vaccination effects on CD4 cells after COVID-19. TCRdb's table, derived via immunoSEQ multiplex PCR, lists solely in-frame clones and lacks some. Among 35,000 to 55,000 clones listed, roughly 79% were seen once. These TCRs are of unknown antigen specificity. Viral peptide pool expansion of antigen-specific CD4+ T cells preceded sequencing in the ViraFEST assay. CD4+ T cells were isolated after 10 days of culture. The vaccine recipients had no prior SARS-CoV-2 infection, with negative nucleocapsid antibodies. The material sequenced was CD4+ T cells from PBMCs cultured with SARS-CoV-2 spike peptides, taken before COVID-19 vaccination. These receptors were taken from a human donor who received a COVID-19 vaccine.

The genes are TRBV27 and TRBJ2-5, with TRBD1 as a possible D gene (6 bases). The V end lost 6 bases, the J end lost 5 bases, and 13 bases lay between the germline ends. Germline values: CDR1 MNHEY, CDR2 SMNVEV (reference sequence). The CDR3 runs to 13 residues. CDR3 bases: TGTGCCAGCAGACGTGGACAGACGGAGACCCAGTACTTC. This encodes CASRRGQTETQYF.

For the CDR3, the DNA is TGTGCCAGAAGCACGGGAGCATATACCGAAGCTTTCTTT. Translation gives CARSTGAYTEAFF. V usage is TRBV5-3 and J usage is TRBJ1-1; D unresolved. Being an ORF, TRBV5-3 has a function that is uncertain. The CDR3 is 13 residues long. V dropped 4 bases and J dropped 8 bases, with 15 bases sitting between them.

This clone was seen a handful of times. The genes are TRBV7-9 and TRBJ2-2, with TRBD1 as a possible D gene (5 bases). V lost 1 base to trimming and J lost 0 bases, with 6 bases between them. CDR3 length equals 15 residues. Germline V lookup: CDR1 SEHNR, CDR2 FQNEAQ (reference sequence). The CDR3 loop is CASSLEGANTGELFF. CDR3 DNA: TGTGCCAGCAGCTTAGAAGGGGCGAACACCGGGGAGCTGTTTTTT. Supplemented by reference TRBV7-9 and TRBJ2-2, the full variable domain reads DTGVSQNPRHKITKRGQNVTFRCDPISEHNRLYWYRQTLGQGPEFLTYFQNEAQLEKSRLLSDRFSAERPKGSFSTLEIQRTEQGDSAMYLCASSLEGANTGELFFGEGSRLTVL.

The rearrangement uses TRBV27 and TRBJ1-2; a weak D match, TRBD1 (6 bases). This CDR3 has 14 amino acids. The V gene lost 6 bases and the J gene lost 6 bases, with 17 bases spanning the gap. From germline, CDR1 is MNHEY and CDR2 SMNVEV (reference sequence). The DNA for the CDR3 is TGTGCCAGCAGGCGGAACAGGGCAGAGAATGGCTACACCTTC. As protein: CASRRNRAENGYTF.

The chain links TRBV30 to TRBJ1-6; a weak D match, TRBD1 (6 bases). Germline CDR1 GTSNPN, CDR2 SVGIG (reference sequence). V was cut by 0 bases and J by 10 bases, with 13 bases left in between. The CDR3 spans 14 residues. CDR3 nucleotide sequence: TGTGCCTGGAGTGTAAAGAGGGACAACTCACCCCTCCACTTT. Its translation: CAWSVKRDNSPLHF.

The chain's CDR3 is CASSSGGARLESGYTF. Here the CDR3 DNA reads TGTGCCAGCAGCTCAGGGGGGGCCAGGTTGGAAAGTGGCTACACCTTC. The chain has TRBV7-2 and TRBJ1-2, with 7 positions matching TRBD1. Germline V gene sequence: CDR1 SGHTA, CDR2 FQGNSA. Losses at the gene ends were 4 bases for V and 7 bases for J; bases not matched to a gene: 15. This CDR3 contains 16 residues.

This chain connects TRBV4-1 to TRBJ2-3; tentative D call: TRBD2 (5 bases). The CDR3 covers 16 residues. Germline CDR1 MGHRA, CDR2 YSYEKL. V lost 0 bases to trimming and J lost 2 bases, with 12 bases between them. CDR3 sequence: CASSQDAASNTDTQYF. CDR3 coding DNA: TGCGCCAGCAGCCAAGATGCTGCTAGCAACACAGATACGCAGTATTTT.

The chain carries TRBV6-1 and TRBJ2-7; D unclear. V dropped 2 bases and J dropped 4 bases, with 15 bases sitting between them. Germline CDR1 and CDR2: MNHNS and SASEGT. This CDR3 has 15 amino acids. CDR3 residues: CASSEFGRSMYEQYV. In nucleotides, the CDR3 is TGTGCCAGCAGTGAATTCGGCAGATCCATGTACGAGCAGTACGTC.

V and J are TRBV7-2 and TRBJ2-7; D gene unclear. Trimming stripped 6 bases from V and 4 bases from J, with 13 bases between. The CDR3 loop spans 13 amino acids. Germline-derived CDR1 and CDR2 are SGHTA and FQGNSA. The CDR3 DNA reads TGTGCCAGCAGTTCGTCAGCGAAATACGAGCAGTACGTC. Amino acids: CASSSSAKYEQYV.

J is TRBJ1-6 and V is TRBV7-9; TRBD1 is a possible D gene (5 bases). The CDR3 runs 17 residues. The ends were cut back, 6 bases at V and 5 bases at J, with 20 bases in the middle. The germline V gene encodes CDR1 SEHNR and CDR2 FQNEAQ (reference sequence). CDR3 protein: CASRLSGGAGDNSPLHF. DNA for the CDR3: TGTGCCAGCAGGCTTAGTGGCGGGGCAGGAGATAATTCACCCCTCCACTTT.

Comment on this clone: Other DNA sequences within the sample encode an identical CDR3. V and J are TRBV6-5 and TRBJ1-2, with 7 bases aligning to TRBD1. Germline V gene lookup returns CDR1 MNHEY and CDR2 SVGAGI. The J segment lost 7 bases and the V segment lost 0 bases, leaving 5 bases of the junction unmatched. The CDR3 is made up of 14 amino acids. The CDR3 protein is CASSYSGGQRGYTF. The DNA of the CDR3 is TGTGCCAGCAGTTACTCGGGGGGACAGCGTGGCTACACCTTC.

The chain uses TRBV5-1 and TRBJ1-4, with 7 bases identical to TRBD1. CDR3 length equals 14 residues. J gave up 7 bases and V 4 bases, and 7 bases lay outside the gene matches. Germline V gene lookup returns CDR1 SGHRS and CDR2 YFSETQ. Here the CDR3 DNA reads TGCGCCAGCAGCATGGGGACAGCAAGTGAAAAACTGTTTTTT. Its translation is CASSMGTASEKLFF.

The chain combines TRBV2 with TRBJ2-1; no definite D call. There are 11 residues in the CDR3. V was clipped by 4 bases and J by 9 bases, with 7 bases between them. The germline V gene has CDR1 SNHLY and CDR2 FYNNEI. Here the CDR3 DNA reads TGTGCCAGCAGTGGAGACACTGAGCAGTTCTTC. Translation: CASSGDTEQFF.

This rearrangement joins TRBV5-5 to TRBJ2-7; 10 bases fit TRBD1. The J segment lost 6 bases and the V segment lost 3 bases, leaving 6 bases of the junction unmatched. The length of the CDR3 is 14 residues. Per the germline V gene, CDR1 is SGHKS and CDR2 is YYEKEE (reference sequence). CDR3 bases: TGTGCCAGCAGCTCGGACAGGGGGTTTGGCGAGCAGTACGTC. Protein: CASSSDRGFGEQYV.

The rearrangement links TRBV19 to TRBJ1-2; weak D call: TRBD1 (5 bases). The CDR3 has 15 amino acids. Between the trimmed V and J ends, which lost 4 bases and 4 bases, there was a span of 16 bases. Per the germline V gene, CDR1 is LNHDA and CDR2 is SQIVND (reference sequence). The CDR3 here is CASSTGTSNIYGYTF. The CDR3 nucleotides read TGTGCCAGTAGTACCGGGACTTCGAACATCTATGGCTACACCTTC.

V usage is TRBV11-3 and J usage is TRBJ2-1; no clear D. The CDR3 sequence is 13 residues long. Per germline, CDR1 SGHNT and CDR2 YENEEA. The V end lost 3 bases, the J end lost 1 base, and 4 bases lay between the germline ends. CDR3: CASSLRSYNEQFF. The CDR3 DNA reads TGTGCCAGCAGCTTGAGGTCCTACAATGAGCAGTTCTTC.

The chain joins TRBV2 to TRBJ2-3; D is unclear. In germline, CDR1 is SNHLY, CDR2 FYNNEI. CDR3 length: 16 amino acids. V gave up 1 base and J gave up 0 bases, with 11 bases separating them. The CDR3 sequence: CASSEEGLSSTDTQYF. DNA for the CDR3: TGTGCCAGCAGTGAAGAGGGCCTTTCTAGCACAGATACGCAGTATTTT.

The chain employs TRBV29-1 and TRBJ1-1, with D tentatively TRBD1 (6 bases). The CDR3 length is 13 residues. Trimming shortened V by 5 bases and J by 4 bases, and 14 bases separated the two germline ends. CDR1 is SQVTM, CDR2 ANQGSEA, per germline. The CDR3 sequence: CSVREGGATEAFF. In DNA, the CDR3 is TGCAGCGTTCGTGAGGGGGGGGCCACTGAAGCTTTCTTT.

CDR3 residues: CASSSKGDLWGEQYV. Here the CDR3 DNA reads TGTGCCAGCAGCTCTAAGGGGGACCTCTGGGGAGAGCAGTACGTC. The J gene is TRBJ2-7, the V gene TRBV5-6, with D possibly being TRBD1 (6 bases). CDR1 SGHDT and CDR2 YYEEEE come from the germline V gene. CDR3 length: 15 residues. V was pared by 3 bases and J by 7 bases, with 20 bases between.

This clone was detected only a few times. CDR3 amino acids: CASSLTSFQGQVNV. The CDR3 bases are TGCGCCAGCAGCCTAACGTCCTTCCAGGGACAGGTGAACGTC. J is TRBJ2-7 and V is TRBV5-1; 8 nucleotides line up with TRBD1. Per germline, CDR1 SGHRS and CDR2 YFSETQ. The CDR3 is made up of 14 amino acids.

J is TRBJ2-5 and V is TRBV6-2 or TRBV6-3; D unresolved. Trimming pared 6 bases from V and 3 bases from J, leaving 14 bases between. This CDR3 contains 14 residues. Germline V CDR1 and CDR2: MNHEY, SVGEGT. Here the CDR3 DNA reads TGTGCCAGCAGCGCCCGGGCGGCTGAAGAGACCCAGTACTTC. This translates into CASSARAAEETQYF.

The CDR3 sequence is CASLGASNQPQHF. The DNA of the CDR3 is TGTGCCAGTCTAGGGGCTAGCAATCAGCCCCAGCATTTT. The chain joins TRBV19 to TRBJ1-5, with a tentative D call TRBD1 (5 bases). Trimming took 8 bases from V and 0 from J, leaving 8 bases between them. There are 13 residues in the CDR3. The V gene's germline CDR1 is LNHDA and CDR2 SQIVND (reference sequence).

This clone was counted once. In nucleotides, the CDR3 is TGTGCCAGCTCACCTGTCGCCACGGGTCCCAACTATGGCTACACCTTC. Residues: CASSPVATGPNYGYTF. The chain recombines TRBV18 with TRBJ1-2; D gene uncertain. The germline CDR1 and CDR2 sequences are KGHSH and LQKENI. The CDR3 loop spans 16 amino acids. Deletions cut 3 bases from V and 2 bases from J, with 16 bases between.

This clone came up a few times. V gene TRBV5-8 combines with J gene TRBJ1-2; D gene unclear. V lost 0 bases and J 2 bases, leaving 14 bases between the germline ends. Germline-derived CDR1 and CDR2 are SGHTS and YDEGEE. This CDR3 has 16 amino acids. DNA of the CDR3: TGTGCCAGCAGCTTGGGTTCTGGCAGATCCAACTATGGCTACACCTTC. Translating it yields CASSLGSGRSNYGYTF.

This chain connects TRBV21-1 to TRBJ2-7; the D segment call TRBD2 is taken from the table without a DNA check. TRBV21-1 is marked as a pseudogene. The length of the CDR3 is 15 residues. This chain's CDR3 is CASSKEGTGSYEQYV. The CDR3 DNA reads TGTGCCAGCAGCAAAGAGGGGACTGGTTCCTACGAGCAGTACGTC.

This chain joins TRBV6-2 or TRBV6-3 and TRBJ1-5; D unclear. CDR1 is MNHEY, CDR2 SVGEGT, per germline. V lost 4 bases and J lost 6, with 7 bases in between. The CDR3 totals 12 residues. This CDR3 is CASSSWSQPQHF. The CDR3, as DNA: TGTGCCAGCAGTTCGTGGAGTCAGCCCCAGCATTTT.

This chain uses TRBV7-3 with TRBJ2-2; D is unclear. In germline, CDR1 is SGHTA, CDR2 FQGTGA. V dropped 4 bases and J dropped 0 bases, with 18 bases sitting between them. The CDR3 consists of 18 residues. Here the CDR3 reads CASSSYPYNDANTGELFF. In DNA, the CDR3 is TGTGCCAGCAGCTCCTACCCTTACAATGATGCGAACACCGGGGAGCTGTTTTTT.

CDR3 nucleotide sequence: TGTGCCAGCTCATCCCGGGACAAAGATGAGCAGTTCTTC. Translating it yields CASSSRDKDEQFF. V usage is TRBV18 and J usage is TRBJ2-1; TRBD1 is a possible D gene (6 bases). This CDR3 spans 13 amino acids. Germline V lookup: CDR1 KGHSH, CDR2 LQKENI. Trimming left V 5 bases short and J 8 bases short, with 13 bases between.

This clone has more than one count but fewer than ten. The chain couples TRBV4-2 to TRBJ1-2; weak D call: TRBD1 (6 bases). V was trimmed by 0 bases and J by 8 bases, leaving 19 bases between them. Germline CDR1 reads LGHNA; CDR2 reads YNFKEQ. This CDR3 comprises 16 residues. CDR3 protein: CASSQDSRGARSGYTF. The CDR3 DNA follows: TGTGCCAGCAGCCAAGATTCCCGGGGGGCGAGAAGCGGCTACACCTTC.

J is TRBJ2-2 and V is TRBV5-4; D is possibly TRBD2 (5 bases). This CDR3 is built from 15 residues. Germline CDR1 reads SGHNT; CDR2 reads YYREEE (reference sequence). Trimming stripped 7 bases from V and 8 bases from J, with 21 bases between. The DNA for the CDR3 is TGTGCCAGCGGAGGACGGACCTTGGGCGGGGGGGAGCTGTTTTTT. Protein: CASGGRTLGGGELFF.